This T cell receptor (beta chain) is drawn from a study of blood T cell repertoires in COVID-19. Produced via immunoSEQ multiplex PCR; TCRdb's table is partial and in-frame only. The data show under 250,000 clones, around 80% seen once. V trimming: 4 bases; J trimming: 3 bases; junction bases outside the gene matches: 5. The CDR3 extends over 15 amino acids. CDR1 is SGHRS, CDR2 YFSETQ, per germline. Sequenced sample: peripheral blood. The clonotype originates from a man aged 45-65 years with active or convalescent COVID-19. The rearrangement joins TRBV5-1 to TRBJ1-3; 9 bases fit TRBD1. In DNA, the CDR3 is TGCGCCAGCAGCCCACAGGGGGCCGTTGGAAACACCATATATTTT. The encoded protein is CASSPQGAVGNTIYF.